This T cell receptor (beta chain) was recorded in a study of T cell repertoires in cytomegalovirus infection (dated by TCRdb to the late 2010s). A note on the overall study: Recently identified HLA-C-restricted CMV epitopes, whose presentation resists viral immunomodulation, were targeted by peptide stimulations together with well-studied HLA-B-restricted epitopes. Because public TCR beta signatures pointed to carriage of CMV infection together with the matching HLA type, the HLA type of each donor mattered for the analysis.

About this clonotype: Its antigen is still unknown. Nothing much larger sits one base from this clone, and base qualities are not available.

In light of the paper, this sample's treatment or condition label describes: in vitro stimulation with specific CMV peptide epitopes to enrich CMV-specific T cells. Sequenced on an Illumina HiSeq 1500. TCRdb reanalyzed the raw reads on its own, using fastp at Q25 for trimming and MiXCR for clone calling, and kept in-frame beta chains. Rows matching on CDR3 protein sequence are summarized as one entry with the most common DNA and genes. The sample profile shows fewer than 950,000 distinct CDR3 sequences; 32% of them were found once. 12% of the sample comes from the top ten. What the research found in general, with its limitations: In the ex vivo response, HLA-C-restricted CMV-specific TCR beta clonotypes were dominant, and in two of eight donors the single most frequent clonotype came from this HLA-C-restricted group. Carriers of CMV infection plus the relevant HLA type were discriminated by the cumulative frequency of public TCR beta family members in the study cohort and in an independent approximately 360-donor cohort.

The CDR3 runs 14 residues from the cysteine to the phenylalanine. Left in the record is the CDR3 DNA by itself, 42 bases read in frame from the first base. Compared with germline, V lacks 6 bases and J lacks 6 bases; bases without a gene match: 8. This receptor was taken from a human donor in good health (CMV status not recorded). Some clones in this sample may be carry-over from other donors' samples. The sample was cultured CD8+ T cells from PBMCs, taken from culture after CMV antigen stimulation. The rearrangement combines TRBV12-3 or TRBV12-4 with TRBJ1-1; 9 bases in the junction line up with TRBD1. The CDR3 sequence is CASSPDRGYSEAFF. The nucleotides read TGTGCCAGCAGCCCAGACAGGGGGTATTCTGAAGCTTTCTTT.